This record concerns one T cell receptor (beta chain) sequence. Its specificity is unknown. TCRdb's table, derived via immunoSEQ multiplex PCR, lists solely in-frame clones and lacks some. This sample yields 15,000 to 20,000 clones, of which 75% to 90% are seen a single time; 2.5% to 3% belongs to the top ten. This CDR3 region has 14 residues. V was pared by 1 base and J by 5 bases, with 12 bases between. Looked up from germline, CDR1 is MNHEY and CDR2 is SVGAGI. The time point: cycle 4 day 1 (C4D1), after less than 7 weeks of nivolumab. All the patients suffered relapse after autologous stem cell transplantation, and brentuximab vedotin exposure differed. Purification of CD4+ T cells from thawed PBMCs was performed via magnetic negative selection. The record originates from a study of PD-1 blockade in classical Hodgkin lymphoma. Overall study findings and caveats: What drove the repertoire differences, possibly disease activity or prior therapy, has not been defined. Exclusion applied to patients who initiated nivolumab less than 1 year following ASCT. A significant rise in TCR diversity was seen by C4D1 for CD4+ cells but not for CD8+ cells. Lower baseline TCR diversity marked trial partial responders and progressors.

This receptor was identified in a human donor with classical Hodgkin lymphoma. The chain recombines TRBV6-5 with TRBJ2-7; D not resolved. This material consisted of CD4+ T cells from blood, taken before the fourth cycle of nivolumab. CDR3 in amino acids: CASSYLGRLDEQYF. The CDR3 coding sequence is TGTGCCAGCAGTTACTTAGGCAGGCTTGACGAGCAGTACTTC.